The rows below give T cell receptor beta chains drawn from one sample of a study of vaccination and CD4 T cells after COVID-19. TCRdb re-called the PCR reads with MiXCR, one entry per CDR3 protein. Seen here are around 14,000 distinct CDR3 sequences, around 69% observed once, and the top ten hold about 11%. No antigen is known for these receptors. The sequenced material came from CD4+ T cells from blood, cultured in vitro. The receptor set was obtained from a human donor who had recovered from COVID-19. CDR3s include the opening cysteine and the closing phenylalanine or tryptophan. The order of the fields is CDR3 protein, CDR3 DNA, J gene, CDR3 length, V gene, clone size, D gene. D genes are given only for firm matches. Expanded clones get a size class; other rows say once, few or many, or leave the size out.

cdr3_aa: CASSGRVRATEAFF; cdr3_nt: TGTGCCAGTAGCGGAAGGGTCAGGGCCACTGAAGCTTTCTTT; j_call: TRBJ1-1; cdr3_length: 14; v_call: TRBV19; clone_size: NA; d_call: NA
cdr3_aa: CASSPGQGFNYGYTF; cdr3_nt: TGTGCCAGCAGCCCCGGACAGGGATTTAACTATGGCTACACCTTC; j_call: TRBJ1-2; cdr3_length: 15; v_call: TRBV6-2/TRBV6-3; clone_size: NA; d_call: TRBD1
cdr3_aa: CASSNTRGGQPQHF; cdr3_nt: TGTGCCAGCAGCAACACAAGAGGGGGTCAGCCCCAGCATTTT; j_call: TRBJ1-5; cdr3_length: 14; v_call: TRBV7-2; clone_size: NA; d_call: NA
cdr3_aa: CASSSDGRRGGYTF; cdr3_nt: TGTGCCAGCAGTTCGGACGGCCGACGAGGAGGCTACACCTTC; j_call: TRBJ1-2; cdr3_length: 14; v_call: TRBV6-5; clone_size: NA; d_call: NA
cdr3_aa: CASSSRDRGPDTQYF; cdr3_nt: TGTGCCAGCAGTTCCCGGGACCGAGGGCCAGATACGCAGTATTTT; j_call: TRBJ2-3; cdr3_length: 15; v_call: TRBV27; clone_size: NA; d_call: NA
cdr3_aa: CASSLAPGQGKNEQYF; cdr3_nt: TGTGCCAGCAGCTTGGCCCCGGGACAGGGGAAAAACGAGCAGTACTTC; j_call: TRBJ2-7; cdr3_length: 16; v_call: TRBV5-4; clone_size: NA; d_call: TRBD1
cdr3_aa: CASYEFGSGEQYF; cdr3_nt: TGTGCCAGCTACGAATTTGGCTCGGGGGAGCAGTACTTC; j_call: TRBJ2-7; cdr3_length: 13; v_call: TRBV28; clone_size: once; d_call: NA
cdr3_aa: CASSITGLAGPLEQYF; cdr3_nt: TGTGCCAGTAGTATAACCGGACTAGCGGGGCCCCTGGAGCAGTACTTC; j_call: TRBJ2-7; cdr3_length: 16; v_call: TRBV19; clone_size: few; d_call: TRBD2
cdr3_aa: CASSSLVASGEQYF; cdr3_nt: TGTGCCAGCAGCAGTTTGGTGGCATCGGGGGAGCAGTACTTC; j_call: TRBJ2-7; cdr3_length: 14; v_call: TRBV7-2; clone_size: NA; d_call: NA
cdr3_aa: CASSFRVLGTEAFF; cdr3_nt: TGTGCCAGCAGTTTTCGGGTTTTGGGCACTGAAGCTTTCTTT; j_call: TRBJ1-1; cdr3_length: 14; v_call: TRBV12-3/TRBV12-4; clone_size: NA; d_call: NA
cdr3_aa: CASSYLEALHF; cdr3_nt: TGTGCCAGCAGTTACTTGGAGGCCCTCCACTTT; j_call: TRBJ1-6; cdr3_length: 11; v_call: TRBV6-2/TRBV6-3; clone_size: few; d_call: NA
cdr3_aa: CASSRSSPHEQYF; cdr3_nt: TGTGCCAGCAGCCGTAGTAGTCCCCACGAGCAGTACTTC; j_call: TRBJ2-7; cdr3_length: 13; v_call: TRBV7-2; clone_size: once; d_call: NA
cdr3_aa: CASSPTNYGYTF; cdr3_nt: TGTGCCAGCAGTCCAACTAACTATGGCTACACCTTC; j_call: TRBJ1-2; cdr3_length: 12; v_call: TRBV6-1; clone_size: NA; d_call: NA
cdr3_aa: CASSPRDRGEQYF; cdr3_nt: TGCGCCAGCAGCCCCCGGGACAGGGGCGAGCAGTACTTC; j_call: TRBJ2-7; cdr3_length: 13; v_call: TRBV5-1; clone_size: once; d_call: TRBD1
cdr3_aa: CASSSRRENTGELFF; cdr3_nt: TGTGCCAGCAGTTCCAGACGCGAAAACACCGGGGAGCTGTTTTTT; j_call: TRBJ2-2; cdr3_length: 15; v_call: TRBV28; clone_size: NA; d_call: NA
cdr3_aa: CASSLRGTVSNYEQYF; cdr3_nt: TGTGCCAGCAGCTTAAGGGGAACGGTCAGCAACTACGAGCAGTACTTC; j_call: TRBJ2-7; cdr3_length: 16; v_call: TRBV7-2; clone_size: NA; d_call: NA
cdr3_aa: CSARDRAYQPQHF; cdr3_nt: TGCAGTGCTAGAGATAGAGCGTATCAGCCCCAGCATTTT; j_call: TRBJ1-5; cdr3_length: 13; v_call: TRBV20-1; clone_size: NA; d_call: NA
cdr3_aa: CSARVVRGPDTQYF; cdr3_nt: TGCAGTGCTAGGGTTGTACGGGGACCGGATACGCAGTATTTT; j_call: TRBJ2-3; cdr3_length: 14; v_call: TRBV20-1; clone_size: few; d_call: NA
cdr3_aa: CASSLRDRGGNSPLHF; cdr3_nt: TGTGCCAGCAGCTTACGGGACAGGGGTGGCAATTCACCCCTCCACTTT; j_call: TRBJ1-6; cdr3_length: 16; v_call: TRBV7-8; clone_size: NA; d_call: TRBD1
cdr3_aa: CASSKIGLRYTF; cdr3_nt: TGTGCCAGTAGTAAAATCGGACTTCGCTACACCTTC; j_call: TRBJ1-2; cdr3_length: 12; v_call: TRBV19; clone_size: NA; d_call: NA
cdr3_aa: CASSWGVNSPLHF; cdr3_nt: TGTGCCAGCAGCTGGGGGGTTAATTCACCCCTCCACTTT; j_call: TRBJ1-6; cdr3_length: 13; v_call: TRBV7-3; clone_size: few; d_call: NA
cdr3_aa: CASSLDGSLSNQPQHF; cdr3_nt: TGTGCCAGCAGTTTAGATGGGAGCCTTAGCAATCAGCCCCAGCATTTT; j_call: TRBJ1-5; cdr3_length: 16; v_call: TRBV12-3/TRBV12-4; clone_size: NA; d_call: NA